A single T cell receptor beta chain is shown here with its context. There is no known antigen for this receptor. The sample holds no much larger clone one base away, and base qualities are not on file. TCRbeta CDR3 regions were amplified from genomic DNA by means of the immunoSEQ Assay, a bias-controlled multiplex PCR. Concerning the study's data processing: The number of nucleated cells in each sample was estimated from the amplification of reference gene primers within the assay. Sequence reads were collapsed and filtered to measure the absolute abundance of every unique TCRbeta CDR3 rearrangement. Productive Simpson clonality was computed per sample as the square root of Simpson's diversity index over productive rearrangements. TCRdb provides this immuneACCESS table in a form limited to in-frame rearrangements. Some clones are lacking; in checked studies, under half of them reflect an unresolved V gene, and why the rest are absent is not known. V, J and clone size derive from that table, while D and trimming were established from the DNA sequence. The table for this sample lists some 65,000 clones; 85% of them were counted only once. The ten largest clones add up to less than 3% of the sample.

The collaborating institutions used their own protocols to collect whole blood in K2EDTA tubes. For TCRbeta analysis, collaborator samples were shipped as frozen whole blood, as isolated PBMCs, or as DNA extracted from either sample type. Reading the germline V gene gives CDR1 SGHRS and CDR2 YFSETQ. From the cysteine through the phenylalanine, the CDR3 covers 15 amino acids. Of the read, only the CDR3 DNA is kept; its 45 bases are in frame from base 1. V is pared back by 0 bases and J by 8 bases, with 17 bases lying between the germline termini. The sample originates from a study of blood T cell repertoires in COVID-19 (dated by TCRdb to 2018 to 2020). Describing the broader study: Samples covering the acute and convalescent phases of COVID-19 were provided by collaborators in the United States, Italy and Spain. Where HLA class I and class II types were available, the types were taken from metadata supplied by the sample provider, not from assay-based typing. The repertoires were made available in a free public database intended to serve as a resource for research on the immune response to SARS-CoV-2. Deeply sampled blood TCRbeta repertoires from subjects exposed to, actively infected with, or recovered from COVID-19 were included in the dataset. A de-identified subject ID, COVID-19 status, age in years and sex were almost always included in the sample metadata. The material from the prospective study consisted of cDNA or gDNA derived from T cells, B-cell-depleted T cells, or PBMCs. The samples were drawn from the first 160 participants of the ongoing ImmuneRACE study and from 950 to 1,500 subjects provided by 6 global collaborators. Results the study describes overall, beyond this receptor: The quantity of clinical and demographic metadata differed by source and by participant and was supplied without curation.

The sequence was obtained from an older man with acute or convalescent COVID-19. Sequencing input: peripheral blood. The chain links TRBV5-1 with TRBJ1-1; no D gene can be assigned with confidence. The DNA sequence follows: TGCGCCAGCAGCTTGGATATGGGAGCCAAGGTAGAAGCTTTCTTT. This gives the protein CASSLDMGAKVEAFF.